The 5 T cell receptor beta chains given below trace back to one sample, sequenced in a study of CD8 T cells in Susac syndrome. An input of roughly 0.5 to 1 ug of RNA was subjected to reverse transcription using random hexamers. MiXCR was run by TCRdb on the immunoSEQ multiplex PCR reads, yielding one entry per CDR3 protein. Counted here are 250,000 to 300,000 distinct CDR3 sequences, 89% occurring once; the ten biggest clones make up around 0.18%. The sequenced sample was CD8+ T cells from PBMCs. The receptors stem from a human donor with multiple sclerosis.

This clonotype was seen only a few times. J is TRBJ2-7 and V is TRBV20-1, with TRBD2 matching over 10 bases. This CDR3 spans 18 amino acids. Germline-derived CDR1 and CDR2 are DFQATT and SNEGSKA (reference sequence). Trimming took 2 bases from V and 3 from J; bases not matched to a gene: 16. The CDR3 sequence is CSARSGIATSGYNYEQYF. The CDR3 nucleotides read TGCAGTGCTAGATCGGGGATTGCGACTAGCGGGTACAACTACGAGCAGTACTTC.

The chain employs TRBV3-1 and TRBJ2-1, with TRBD1 as a possible D gene (6 bases). The V gene's germline CDR1 is LGHDT and CDR2 YNNKEL (reference sequence). V lost 2 bases and J lost 6, with 17 bases in between. CDR3 length: 16 amino acids. DNA for the CDR3: TGTGCCAGCAGCCAATATTCAGGGGAAGGTAGCAATGAGCAGTTCTTC. Translating gives CASSQYSGEGSNEQFF.

V and J are TRBV29-1 and TRBJ2-1; 7 bases match TRBD2. V lost 0 bases, J lost 8 bases, and 10 bases stayed unmatched. The germline gives CDR1 SQVTM, CDR2 ANQGSEA. The CDR3 is made up of 15 amino acids. The CDR3 protein is CSVEDLQGGLDEQFF. The CDR3 DNA follows: TGCAGCGTTGAAGATCTTCAGGGAGGGCTGGATGAGCAGTTCTTC.

The chain has TRBV7-9 and TRBJ2-1; 9 nucleotides match TRBD2. The CDR3 is 15 amino acids. Germline V gene data show CDR1 as SEHNR and CDR2 as FQNEAQ (reference sequence). V dropped 0 bases and J dropped 8; count of bases not matched to a gene: 5. As DNA, the CDR3 is TGTGCCAGCAGCTTAGCTAGCGGGGGCCGCGATGAGCAGTTCTTC. This gives the protein CASSLASGGRDEQFF.

The V and J genes are TRBV5-6 and TRBJ2-5; 7 nucleotides agree with TRBD1. The length of the CDR3 is 14 residues. With 2 bases clipped from V and 2 bases from J, the junction kept 3 bases outside the gene matches. CDR1 and CDR2 from the germline V gene are SGHDT and YYEEEE. CDR3 residues: CASSLVTGQETQYF. CDR3 DNA sequence: TGTGCCAGCAGCTTAGTGACAGGGCAAGAGACCCAGTACTTC. Using reference TRBV5-6 and TRBJ2-5 for the parts outside the CDR3, the full variable domain is DAGVTQSPTHLIKTRGQQVTLRCSPKSGHDTVSWYQQALGQGPQFIFQYYEEEERQRGNFPDRFSGHQFPNYSSELNVNALLLGDSALYLCASSLVTGQETQYFGPGTRLLVL.